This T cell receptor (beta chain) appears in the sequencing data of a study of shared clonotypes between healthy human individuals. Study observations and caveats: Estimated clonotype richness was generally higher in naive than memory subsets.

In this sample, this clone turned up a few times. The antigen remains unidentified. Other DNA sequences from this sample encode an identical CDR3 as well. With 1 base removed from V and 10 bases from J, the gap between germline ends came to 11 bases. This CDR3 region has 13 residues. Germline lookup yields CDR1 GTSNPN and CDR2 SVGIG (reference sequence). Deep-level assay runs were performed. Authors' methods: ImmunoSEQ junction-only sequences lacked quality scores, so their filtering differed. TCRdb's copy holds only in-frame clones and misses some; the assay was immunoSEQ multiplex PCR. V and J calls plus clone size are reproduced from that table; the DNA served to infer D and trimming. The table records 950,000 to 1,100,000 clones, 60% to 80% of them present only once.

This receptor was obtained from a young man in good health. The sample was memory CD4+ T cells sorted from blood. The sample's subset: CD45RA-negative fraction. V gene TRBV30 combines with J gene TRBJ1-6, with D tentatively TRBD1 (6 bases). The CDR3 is CAWSAGAESPLHF. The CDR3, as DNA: TGTGCCTGGAGTGCAGGGGCGGAATCACCCCTCCACTTT.